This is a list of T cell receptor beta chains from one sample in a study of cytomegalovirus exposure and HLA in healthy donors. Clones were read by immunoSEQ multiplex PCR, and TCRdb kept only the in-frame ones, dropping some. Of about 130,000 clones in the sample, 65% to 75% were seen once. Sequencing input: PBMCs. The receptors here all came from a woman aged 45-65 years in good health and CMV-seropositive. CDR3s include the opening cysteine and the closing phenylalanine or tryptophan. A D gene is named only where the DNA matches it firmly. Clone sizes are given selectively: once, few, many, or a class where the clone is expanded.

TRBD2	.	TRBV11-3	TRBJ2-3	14	TGTGCCAGCAGCTCCGGTAGCGGGGGTAATACGCAGTATTTT	CASSSGSGGNTQYF
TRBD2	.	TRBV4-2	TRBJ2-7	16	TGTGCCAGCAGCCGGAATTTGGGGACTAGTCGGTACGAGCAGTACTTC	CASSRNLGTSRYEQYF
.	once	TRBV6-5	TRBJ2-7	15	TGTGCCAGCAGACAAACCGGGGTTCACCTGCTCGAGCAGTACTTC	CASRQTGVHLLEQYF
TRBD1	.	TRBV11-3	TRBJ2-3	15	TGTGCCAGCAGCCCCGGACAGGGGCCGTCAGATACGCAGTATTTT	CASSPGQGPSDTQYF
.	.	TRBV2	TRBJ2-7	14	TGTGCCAGCAGTGAAGTTACGCAGGCCTACGAGCAGTACTTC	CASSEVTQAYEQYF
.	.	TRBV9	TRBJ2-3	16	TGTGCCAGCAGCACGACAGTTTTTACTAGCACAGATACGCAGTATTTT	CASSTTVFTSTDTQYF
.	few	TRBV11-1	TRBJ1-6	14	TGTGCCAGCACTGAACAGGGCTGGAGTTCACCCCTCCACTTT	CASTEQGWSSPLHF
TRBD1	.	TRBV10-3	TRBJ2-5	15	TGTGCCATCACCAGTGACAGGGCCCTGCAAGAGACCCAGTACTTC	CAITSDRALQETQYF
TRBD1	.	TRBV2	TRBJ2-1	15	TGTGCCAGCAGTAGCTACAGGGGCTCTATCTATGAGCAGTTCTTC	CASSSYRGSIYEQFF
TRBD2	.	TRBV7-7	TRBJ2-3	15	TGTGCCAGCAGCGCCCGCAGCGGGGGGGCGGATACGCAGTATTTT	CASSARSGGADTQYF
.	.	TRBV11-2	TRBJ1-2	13	TGTGCCAGCAGAGGAGGGGTTAACTATGGCTACACCTTC	CASRGGVNYGYTF
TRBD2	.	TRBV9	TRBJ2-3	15	TGTGCCAGCAGTTTTGGACTAGCGGACACAGATACGCAGTATTTT	CASSFGLADTDTQYF
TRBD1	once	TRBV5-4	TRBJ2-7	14	TGTGCCAGCAGCTCTCGGACAGGGCCCTACGAGCAGTACTTC	CASSSRTGPYEQYF
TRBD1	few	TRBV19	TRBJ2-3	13	TGTGCCAGTAGAACAGGGGGCGCGGATACGCAGTATTTT	CASRTGGADTQYF
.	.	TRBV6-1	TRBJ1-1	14	TGTGCCAGCAGTGAATGGGGCCCTTCGAGTGAAGCTTTCTTT	CASSEWGPSSEAFF
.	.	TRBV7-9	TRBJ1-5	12	TGTGCCAGCAGCCAGAACGTAAAGCCCCAGCATTTT	CASSQNVKPQHF
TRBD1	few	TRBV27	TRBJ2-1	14	TGTGCCAGCGGGCGGACAGGGCCCTACAATGAGCAGTTCTTC	CASGRTGPYNEQFF
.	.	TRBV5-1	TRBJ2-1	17	TGCGCCAGCAGCTTGGAGGTGTCGGGGTCTTATCCCAATGAGCAGTTCTTC	CASSLEVSGSYPNEQFF
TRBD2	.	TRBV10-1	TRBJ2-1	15	TGCGCCAGCAGTGGTATAGCGGGGGGACACAATGAGCAGTTCTTC	CASSGIAGGHNEQFF
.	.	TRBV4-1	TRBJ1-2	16	TGCGCCAGCAGCCAAGCCTATAGTTCGGTGCTGGATGGCTACACCTTC	CASSQAYSSVLDGYTF
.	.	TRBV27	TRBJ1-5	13	TGTGCCAGCAGTTTAGCGGGATTCGAGCCCCAGCATTTT	CASSLAGFEPQHF
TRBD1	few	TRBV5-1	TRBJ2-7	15	TGCGCCAGCAGCCCAGGGGACAGGGCTTTTCACGAGCAGTACTTC	CASSPGDRAFHEQYF
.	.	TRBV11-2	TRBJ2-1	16	TGTGCCAGCAGCTTAGAGCTGCGGGGGCTAGACAATGAGCAGTTCTTC	CASSLELRGLDNEQFF
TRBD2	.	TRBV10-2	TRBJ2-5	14	TGCGCCAGCGGGGCTTTCGGGGGGGCAGGGGAGCAGTACTTC	CASGAFGGAGEQYF
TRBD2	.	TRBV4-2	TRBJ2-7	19	TGTGCCAGCAGCCAAGATCACCCCGCGACTAGCGGGTTCTCCTACGAGCAGTACTTC	CASSQDHPATSGFSYEQYF
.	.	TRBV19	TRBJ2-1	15	TGTGCCAGTAGTATAATCGGCGGGGTCGACAATGAGCAGTTCTTC	CASSIIGGVDNEQFF
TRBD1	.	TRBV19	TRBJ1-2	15	TGTGCCAGTAGTATGATACAGGGGGCGTTTAATGGCTACACCTTC	CASSMIQGAFNGYTF
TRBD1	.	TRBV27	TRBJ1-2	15	TGTGCCAGCAGTCCCGAGGACAGGGGTAACTATGGCTACACCTTC	CASSPEDRGNYGYTF
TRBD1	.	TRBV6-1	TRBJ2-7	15	TGTGCCAGCGTTACAGGGGGTAGAGGCTCCTACGAGCAGTACTTC	CASVTGGRGSYEQYF
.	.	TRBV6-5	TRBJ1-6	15	TGTGCCAGCAGCCTCGACCAGGGCCTATGGTCACCCCTCCACTTT	CASSLDQGLWSPLHF
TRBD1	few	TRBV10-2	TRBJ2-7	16	TGCGCCAGCAGTGTAAATTGGGGACAGGGGAGATACGAGCAGTACTTC	CASSVNWGQGRYEQYF
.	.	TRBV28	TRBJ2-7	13	TGTGCCAGCAGCGCAGGGCCTTCCTACGAGCAGTACTTC	CASSAGPSYEQYF
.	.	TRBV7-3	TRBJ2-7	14	TGTGCCAGCAGCAGAACAGGTTCGGACTACGAGCAGTACTTC	CASSRTGSDYEQYF
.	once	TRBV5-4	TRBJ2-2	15	TGTGCCAGCAGCCGAAGCGAAATAGGTTCCGGGGAGCTGTTTTTT	CASSRSEIGSGELFF
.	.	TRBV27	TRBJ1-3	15	TGTGCCAGCAGTTCTTCAGTTGCCCCTGGAAACACCATATATTTT	CASSSSVAPGNTIYF
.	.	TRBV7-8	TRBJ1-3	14	TGTGCCAGCAGCCTAGGGACTGCTGGAAACACCATATATTTT	CASSLGTAGNTIYF
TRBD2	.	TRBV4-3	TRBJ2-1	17	TGCGCCAGCAGCCAAGATTCTCTAGCGGGGGGGCTGTATGAGCAGTTCTTC	CASSQDSLAGGLYEQFF
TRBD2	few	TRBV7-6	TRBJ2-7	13	TGTGCCAGCAGCAATAGCGGGGGGTACGAGCAGTACTTC	CASSNSGGYEQYF
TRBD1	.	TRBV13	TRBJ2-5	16	TGTGCCAGCAGCTTCGGGACAGGGGGCGCCAGGGGTACCCAGTACTTC	CASSFGTGGARGTQYF
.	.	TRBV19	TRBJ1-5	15	TGTGCCAGTAGTATACATACTTATAGCAATCAGCCCCAGCATTTT	CASSIHTYSNQPQHF
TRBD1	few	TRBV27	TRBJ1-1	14	TGTGCCAGCAGTTCTGTCAGGGGGAGCACTGAAGCTTTCTTT	CASSSVRGSTEAFF
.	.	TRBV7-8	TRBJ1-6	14	TGTGCCAGCAGCTTAACGAGGGAGACTTCACCCCTCCACTTT	CASSLTRETSPLHF
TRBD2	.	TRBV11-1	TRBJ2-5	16	TGTGCCAGCAGCCTGCGGGGGACTAGCGGCCAAGAGACCCAGTACTTC	CASSLRGTSGQETQYF
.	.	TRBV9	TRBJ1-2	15	TGTGCCAGCAGCGTAGGGGCCGACGTTATCTATGGCTACACCTTC	CASSVGADVIYGYTF
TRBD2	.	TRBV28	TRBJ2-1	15	TGTGCCAGCAGTTTTATTGCGGGGGGGTACAATGAGCAGTTCTTC	CASSFIAGGYNEQFF
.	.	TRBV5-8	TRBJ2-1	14	TGTGCCAGCAGCCCTCGGGGGGCGTCAGAAAAGCAGTTCTTC	CASSPRGASEKQFF
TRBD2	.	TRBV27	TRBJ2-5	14	TGTGCCAGCAGCCCGGGGGGGGCCAAAGAGACCCAGTACTTC	CASSPGGAKETQYF
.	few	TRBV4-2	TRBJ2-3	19	TGTGCCAGCAGCCAAGAGAATCGGGAGCGGGCCCCGGGCCGGGGTACGCAGTATTTT	CASSQENRERAPGRGTQYF
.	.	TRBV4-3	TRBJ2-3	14	TGCGCCAGCAGCCAAGCGGGGTCTGCAGATATGCAGTATTTT	CASSQAGSADMQYF
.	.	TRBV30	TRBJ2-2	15	TGTGCCTGGAGTTCGGACAGCGCGAACACCGGGGAGCTGTTTTTT	CAWSSDSANTGELFF
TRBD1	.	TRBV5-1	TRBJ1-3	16	TGCGCCAGCAGCTTGGCCGGGACAGGGTATGGAAACACCATATATTTT	CASSLAGTGYGNTIYF
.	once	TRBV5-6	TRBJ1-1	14	TGTGCCAGCAGCTTTAACAGGGCTCTATCCGAAGCTTTCTTT	CASSFNRALSEAFF
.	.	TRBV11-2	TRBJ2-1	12	TGTGCCAGCAGCCCTAGCATCAATGAGCAGTTCTTC	CASSPSINEQFF
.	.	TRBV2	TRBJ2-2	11	TGTGCCAGCTCGAGGGCCGGGGAGCTGTTTTTT	CASSRAGELFF
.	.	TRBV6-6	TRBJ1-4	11	TGTGCCAGCACCGCGGGGGAAAAACTGTTTTTT	CASTAGEKLFF
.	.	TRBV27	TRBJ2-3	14	TGTGCCAGCAGTTTCTTTGCCTCAGGGTATACGCAGTATTTT	CASSFFASGYTQYF
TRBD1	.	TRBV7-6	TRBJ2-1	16	TGTGCCAGCAGCTTAGGGGCAGGGGGCCGTTACAATGAGCAGTTCTTC	CASSLGAGGRYNEQFF
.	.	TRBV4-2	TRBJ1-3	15	TGTGCCAGCAGCCAAGACAGACAAGCTGGAAACACCATATATTTT	CASSQDRQAGNTIYF
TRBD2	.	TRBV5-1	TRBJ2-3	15	TGCGCCAGCAGCGCCATAGCGGGGAGCACAGATACGCAGTATTTT	CASSAIAGSTDTQYF
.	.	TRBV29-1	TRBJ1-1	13	TGCAGCGTTGAGGACTTTATGAACACTGAAGCTTTCTTT	CSVEDFMNTEAFF